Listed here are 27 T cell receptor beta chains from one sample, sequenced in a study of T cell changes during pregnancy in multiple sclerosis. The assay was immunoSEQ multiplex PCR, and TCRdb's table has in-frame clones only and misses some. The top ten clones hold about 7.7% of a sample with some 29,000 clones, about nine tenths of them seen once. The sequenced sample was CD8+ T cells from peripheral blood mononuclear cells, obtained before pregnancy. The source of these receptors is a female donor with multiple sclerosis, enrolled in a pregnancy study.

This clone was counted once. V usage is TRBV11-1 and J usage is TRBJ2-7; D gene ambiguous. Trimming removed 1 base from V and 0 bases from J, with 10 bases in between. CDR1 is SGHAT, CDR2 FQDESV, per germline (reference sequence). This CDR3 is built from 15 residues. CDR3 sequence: CASSLEPVSSYEQYF. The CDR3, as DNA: TGTGCCAGCAGCTTAGAACCGGTAAGCTCCTACGAGCAGTACTTC.

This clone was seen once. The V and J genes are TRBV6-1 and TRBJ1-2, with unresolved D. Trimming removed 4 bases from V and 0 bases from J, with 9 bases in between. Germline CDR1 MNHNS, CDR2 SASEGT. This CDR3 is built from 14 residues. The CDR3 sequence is CASSVTPSNYGYTF. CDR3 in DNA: TGTGCCAGCAGTGTAACACCTTCTAACTATGGCTACACCTTC.

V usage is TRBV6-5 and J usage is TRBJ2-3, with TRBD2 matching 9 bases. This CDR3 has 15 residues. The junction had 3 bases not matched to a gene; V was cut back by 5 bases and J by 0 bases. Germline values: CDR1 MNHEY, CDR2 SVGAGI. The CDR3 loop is CASSRLAGSTDTQYF. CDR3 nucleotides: TGTGCCAGCAGTCGGCTAGCGGGGAGCACAGATACGCAGTATTTT.

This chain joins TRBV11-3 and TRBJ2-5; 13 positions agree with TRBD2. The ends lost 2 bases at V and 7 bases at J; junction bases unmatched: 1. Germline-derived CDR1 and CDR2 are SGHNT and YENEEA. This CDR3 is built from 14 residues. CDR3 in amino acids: CASSLRTSGGTQYF. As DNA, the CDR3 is TGTGCCAGCAGCTTAAGGACTAGCGGGGGGACCCAGTACTTC.

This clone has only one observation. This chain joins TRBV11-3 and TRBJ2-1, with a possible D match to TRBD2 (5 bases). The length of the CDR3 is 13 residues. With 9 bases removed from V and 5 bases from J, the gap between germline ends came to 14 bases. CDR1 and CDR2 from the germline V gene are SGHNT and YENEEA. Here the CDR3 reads CASEEGSNNEQFF. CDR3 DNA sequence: TGTGCCAGTGAAGAGGGTAGCAACAATGAGCAGTTCTTC.

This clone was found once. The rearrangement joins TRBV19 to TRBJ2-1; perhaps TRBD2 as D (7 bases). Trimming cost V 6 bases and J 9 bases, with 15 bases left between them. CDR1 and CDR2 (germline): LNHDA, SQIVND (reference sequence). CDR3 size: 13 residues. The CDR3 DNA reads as TGTGCCAGTAGGGGGGGGCTCCGGCTTGAGCAGTTCTTC. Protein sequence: CASRGGLRLEQFF.

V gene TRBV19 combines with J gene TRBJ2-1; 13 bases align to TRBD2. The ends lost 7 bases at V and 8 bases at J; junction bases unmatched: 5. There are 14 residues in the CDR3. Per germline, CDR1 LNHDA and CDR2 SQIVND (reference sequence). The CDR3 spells CASIETSGGYEQFF. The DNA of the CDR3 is TGTGCCAGTATAGAGACTAGCGGGGGGTATGAGCAGTTCTTC.

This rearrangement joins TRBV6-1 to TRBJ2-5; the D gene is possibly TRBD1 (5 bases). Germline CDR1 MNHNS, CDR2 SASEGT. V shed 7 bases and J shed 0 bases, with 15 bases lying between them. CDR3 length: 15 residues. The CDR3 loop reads CASTRQPMYQETQYF. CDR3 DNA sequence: TGTGCCAGCACTCGACAGCCTATGTACCAAGAGACCCAGTACTTC.

CDR3 loop: CASSQDYQSVVEQYF. In DNA, the CDR3 is TGCGCCAGCAGCCAAGATTACCAGTCAGTGGTCGAGCAGTACTTC. This rearrangement joins TRBV4-3 to TRBJ2-7; no clear D. The CDR3 is 15 amino acids. V shed 0 bases and J shed 6 bases, with 15 bases lying between them. Germline V gene sequence: CDR1 LGHNA, CDR2 YSLEER.

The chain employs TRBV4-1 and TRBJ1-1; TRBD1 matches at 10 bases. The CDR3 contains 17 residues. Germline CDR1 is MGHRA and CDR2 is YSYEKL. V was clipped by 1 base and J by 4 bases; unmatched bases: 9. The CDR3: CASSQVAPDRGLTEAFF. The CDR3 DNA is TGCGCCAGCAGCCAAGTGGCTCCTGACAGGGGGCTCACTGAAGCTTTCTTT.

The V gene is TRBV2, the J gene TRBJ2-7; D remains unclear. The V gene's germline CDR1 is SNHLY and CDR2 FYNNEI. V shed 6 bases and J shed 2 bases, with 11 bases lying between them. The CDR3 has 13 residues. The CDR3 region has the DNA TGTGCCAGCAGGATACGGGTAACCTACGAGCAGTACTTC. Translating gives CASRIRVTYEQYF.

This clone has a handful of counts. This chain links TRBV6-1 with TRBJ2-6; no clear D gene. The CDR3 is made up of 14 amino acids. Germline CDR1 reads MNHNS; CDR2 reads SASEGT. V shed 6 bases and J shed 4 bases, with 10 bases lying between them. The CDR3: CASSDISGANVLTF. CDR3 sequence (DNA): TGTGCCAGCAGCGACATCTCCGGGGCCAACGTCCTGACTTTC.

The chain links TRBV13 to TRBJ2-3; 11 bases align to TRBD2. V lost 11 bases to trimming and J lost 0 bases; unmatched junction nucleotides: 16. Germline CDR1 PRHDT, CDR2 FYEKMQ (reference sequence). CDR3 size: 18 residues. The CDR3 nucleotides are TGTGCCTGCACGGGACTAGCGGACAAGGGCTATAGCACAGATACGCAGTATTTT. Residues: CACTGLADKGYSTDTQYF. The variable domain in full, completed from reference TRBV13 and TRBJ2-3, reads AAGVIQSPRHLIKEKRETATLKCYPIPRHDTVYWYQQGPGQDPQFLISFYEKMQSDKGSIPDRFSAQQFSDYHSELNMSSLELGDSALYFCACTGLADKGYSTDTQYFGPGTRLTVL.

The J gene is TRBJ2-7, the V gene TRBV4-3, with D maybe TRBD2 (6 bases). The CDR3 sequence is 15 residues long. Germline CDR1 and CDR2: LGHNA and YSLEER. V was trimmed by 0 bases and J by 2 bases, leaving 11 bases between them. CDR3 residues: CASSQEGGWPYEQYF. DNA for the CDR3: TGCGCCAGCAGCCAAGAGGGGGGATGGCCCTACGAGCAGTACTTC.

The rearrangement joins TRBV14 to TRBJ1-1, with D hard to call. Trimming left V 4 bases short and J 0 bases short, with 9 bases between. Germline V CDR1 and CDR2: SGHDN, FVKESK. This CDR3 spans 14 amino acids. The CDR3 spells CASSPQKMNTEAFF. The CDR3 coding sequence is TGTGCCAGCAGCCCCCAGAAGATGAACACTGAAGCTTTCTTT.

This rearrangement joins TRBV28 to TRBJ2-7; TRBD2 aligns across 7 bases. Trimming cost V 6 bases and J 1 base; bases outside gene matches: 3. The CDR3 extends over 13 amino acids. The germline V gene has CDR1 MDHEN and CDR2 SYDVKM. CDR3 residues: CASSLGLSYEQYF. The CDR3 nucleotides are TGTGCCAGCAGCCTGGGACTATCCTACGAGCAGTACTTC.

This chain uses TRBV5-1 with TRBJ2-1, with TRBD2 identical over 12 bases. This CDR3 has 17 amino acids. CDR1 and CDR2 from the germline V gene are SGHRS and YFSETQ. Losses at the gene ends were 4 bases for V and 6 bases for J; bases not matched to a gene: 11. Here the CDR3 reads CASSPGLAGTRGNEQFF. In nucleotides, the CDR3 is TGCGCCAGCAGCCCCGGACTAGCGGGGACACGGGGCAATGAGCAGTTCTTC.

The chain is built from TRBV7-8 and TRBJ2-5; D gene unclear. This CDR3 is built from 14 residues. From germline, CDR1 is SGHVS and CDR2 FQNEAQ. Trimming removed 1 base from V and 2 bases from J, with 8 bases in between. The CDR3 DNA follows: TGTGCCAGCAGCTTAGGGGCAGGACAAGAGACCCAGTACTTC. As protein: CASSLGAGQETQYF.

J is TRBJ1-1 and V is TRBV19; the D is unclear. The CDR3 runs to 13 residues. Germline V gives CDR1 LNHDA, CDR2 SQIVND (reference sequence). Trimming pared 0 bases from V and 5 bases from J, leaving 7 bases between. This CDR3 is CASSIDEETEAFF. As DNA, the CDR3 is TGTGCCAGTAGTATAGATGAGGAGACTGAAGCTTTCTTT.

The CDR3 bases are TGTGCCTGTGGGGAGGTTTCCTACAATGAGCAGTTCTTC. It specifies CACGEVSYNEQFF. V and J are TRBV27 and TRBJ2-1, with D tentatively TRBD2 (6 bases). This CDR3 has 13 residues. Trimming removed 11 bases from V and 1 base from J, with 12 bases in between. The germline V gene encodes CDR1 MNHEY and CDR2 SMNVEV (reference sequence).

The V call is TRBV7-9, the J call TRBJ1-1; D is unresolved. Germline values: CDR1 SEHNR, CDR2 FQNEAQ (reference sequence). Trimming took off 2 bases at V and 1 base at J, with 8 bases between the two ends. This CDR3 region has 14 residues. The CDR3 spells CASSLIRGNTEAFF. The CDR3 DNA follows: TGTGCCAGCAGCTTAATCCGAGGGAACACTGAAGCTTTCTTT.

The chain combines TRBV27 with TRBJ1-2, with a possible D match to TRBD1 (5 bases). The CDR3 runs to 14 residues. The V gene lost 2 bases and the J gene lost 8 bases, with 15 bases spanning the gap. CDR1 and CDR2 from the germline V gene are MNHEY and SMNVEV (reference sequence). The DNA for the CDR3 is TGTGCCAGCAGTTTACAGGGAGGGTCAGAAGGCTACACCTTC. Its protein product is CASSLQGGSEGYTF.

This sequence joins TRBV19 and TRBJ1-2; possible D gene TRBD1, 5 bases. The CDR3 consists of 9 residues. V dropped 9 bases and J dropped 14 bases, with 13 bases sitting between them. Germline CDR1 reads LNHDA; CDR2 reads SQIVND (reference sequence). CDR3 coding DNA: TGTGCCAGGGGGGGTTGGAGGACCTTC. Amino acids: CARGGWRTF.

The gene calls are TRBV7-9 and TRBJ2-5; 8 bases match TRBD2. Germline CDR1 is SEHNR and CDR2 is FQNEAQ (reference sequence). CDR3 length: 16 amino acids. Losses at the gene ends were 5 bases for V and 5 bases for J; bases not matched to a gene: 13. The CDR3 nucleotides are TGTGCCAGCAGCCCCTGGTTTAACGGGAGGGAGGAGACCCAGTACTTC. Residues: CASSPWFNGREETQYF.

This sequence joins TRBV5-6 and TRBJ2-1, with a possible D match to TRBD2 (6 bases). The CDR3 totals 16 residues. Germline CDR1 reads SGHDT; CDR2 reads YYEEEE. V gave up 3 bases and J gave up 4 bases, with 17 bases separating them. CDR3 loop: CASSWMEGPTYNEQFF. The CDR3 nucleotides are TGTGCCAGCAGCTGGATGGAGGGACCGACATACAATGAGCAGTTCTTC.

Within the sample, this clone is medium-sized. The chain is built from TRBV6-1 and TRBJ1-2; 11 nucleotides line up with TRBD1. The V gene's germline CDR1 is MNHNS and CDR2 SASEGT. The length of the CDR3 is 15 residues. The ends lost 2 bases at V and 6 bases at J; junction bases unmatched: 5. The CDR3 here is CASSEIGTGGHGYTF. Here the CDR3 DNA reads TGTGCCAGCAGTGAAATTGGGACAGGGGGTCATGGCTACACCTTC.

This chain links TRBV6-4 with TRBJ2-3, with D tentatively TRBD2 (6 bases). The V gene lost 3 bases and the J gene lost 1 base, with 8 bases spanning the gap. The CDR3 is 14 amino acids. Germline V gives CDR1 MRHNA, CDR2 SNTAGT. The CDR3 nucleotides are TGTGCCAGCAGTGAATCTAGCGGCACAGATACGCAGTATTTT. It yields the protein CASSESSGTDTQYF.